The next 30 T cell receptor beta chains were all read from a single sample in a study of T cell responses to AZD1222 COVID-19 vaccine. Here immunoSEQ multiplex PCR was the method, and the copy in TCRdb shows in-frame clones only, minus some. The sample records fewer than 100,000 clones, approximately 84% being singletons. The material was peripheral blood, obtained 28 days after the second AZD1222 dose. These TCRs come from an adult who received the AZD1222 COVID-19 vaccine.

The gene calls are TRBV7-2 and TRBJ1-1; D is unresolved. The CDR3 consists of 14 residues. V was trimmed by 1 base and J by 4 bases, leaving 10 bases between them. Germline V gene data show CDR1 as SGHTA and CDR2 as FQGNSA. The CDR3 protein is CASSLGNPGTEAFF. The CDR3 DNA sequence: TGTGCCAGCAGCTTAGGGAACCCTGGCACTGAAGCTTTCTTT.

This clone was counted a single time. The rearrangement uses TRBV7-9 and TRBJ1-1; 7 positions match TRBD1. Germline CDR1 is SEHNR and CDR2 is FQNEAQ (reference sequence). After removal of 5 bases from V and 0 bases from J, the junction contained 3 bases not matched to a gene. The CDR3 totals 14 residues. Here the CDR3 reads CASSPQGMNTEAFF. DNA of the CDR3: TGTGCCAGCAGCCCACAGGGGATGAACACTGAAGCTTTCTTT. Drawing the rest from reference TRBV7-9 and TRBJ1-1, the complete variable domain is DTGVSQNPRHKITKRGQNVTFRCDPISEHNRLYWYRQTLGQGPEFLTYFQNEAQLEKSRLLSDRFSAERPKGSFSTLEIQRTEQGDSAMYLCASSPQGMNTEAFFGQGTRLTVV.

This clone has just one count. The V and J genes are TRBV21-1 and TRBJ1-2. TRBV21-1 is labeled a pseudogene. The CDR3 loop spans 16 amino acids. CDR3 bases: TGTGCCAGCAGCAACTACGCCGGGGGGGGATTCTATGGCTACACCTTC. Its translation: CASSNYAGGGFYGYTF.

CDR3 coding DNA: TGTGCCAGCACGGGACAGTCCACAGATACGCAGTATTTT. Translation: CASTGQSTDTQYF. The V and J genes are TRBV27 and TRBJ2-3; 7 bases are shared with TRBD1. This CDR3 has 13 residues. Germline loops: CDR1 MNHEY, CDR2 SMNVEV (reference sequence). The V and J ends lost 7 bases and 2 bases, in that order; junction bases with no gene match: 3.

CDR3 bases: TGTGCCAGCAGGACTCGACTAGCGGGATCCTACGAGCAGTACTTC. Translation: CASRTRLAGSYEQYF. V gene TRBV7-2 combines with J gene TRBJ2-7; 11 positions agree with TRBD2. Per germline, CDR1 SGHTA and CDR2 FQGNSA. J was trimmed by 1 base and V by 6 bases; bases with no gene match: 5. The CDR3 is 15 residues long.

This clone has just one count. For the CDR3, the DNA is TGTGCCTGGAGTGCCGGACAGAGCCATAGCAATCAGCCCCAGCATTTT. It is translated as CAWSAGQSHSNQPQHF. This chain joins TRBV30 and TRBJ1-5; D is perhaps TRBD1 (6 bases). The CDR3 spans 16 residues. Per the germline V gene, CDR1 is GTSNPN and CDR2 is SVGIG (reference sequence). With 1 base removed from V and 0 bases from J, the gap between germline ends came to 13 bases.

The chain has TRBV3-1 (or the pseudogene TRBV3-2) and TRBJ2-7; tentatively, D is TRBD1 (6 bases). The CDR3 consists of 15 residues. CDR1 is LGHDT and CDR2 is YNNKEL in the germline V gene (reference sequence). With 6 bases removed from V and 5 bases from J, the gap between germline ends came to 20 bases. The CDR3 nucleotides are TGTGCCAGCAGTCAGTATTCCAGGGGAACTGACGAGCAGTACTTC. Its translation is CASSQYSRGTDEQYF.

The V and J genes are TRBV5-1 and TRBJ2-1; D might be TRBD1 (6 bases). The CDR3 contains 14 residues. The V end lost 2 bases, the J end lost 8 bases, and 14 bases lay between the germline ends. Germline V CDR1 and CDR2: SGHRS, YFSETQ. This chain's CDR3 is CASSFRGSGHEQFF. The CDR3 bases are TGCGCCAGCAGCTTCAGGGGTTCCGGGCATGAGCAGTTCTTC.

This clone was recorded at least ten times. The V gene is TRBV4-1, the J gene TRBJ2-3; 8 nucleotides match TRBD2. CDR1 is MGHRA, CDR2 YSYEKL, per germline. The CDR3 spans 15 residues. The ends lost 5 bases at V and 11 bases at J; junction bases unmatched: 15. Here the CDR3 reads CASSEAGLAGSKQYF. CDR3 DNA: TGCGCCAGCAGCGAAGCAGGACTAGCAGGGTCCAAGCAGTATTTT.

The chain has TRBV7-9 and TRBJ2-1; TRBD1 matches 7 bases. This CDR3 is built from 14 residues. Germline V gene lookup returns CDR1 SEHNR and CDR2 FQNEAQ (reference sequence). Trimming cost V 3 bases and J 1 base; bases outside gene matches: 0. The CDR3 protein is CASSLGQSYNEQFF. The CDR3 DNA is TGTGCCAGCAGCTTGGGACAGTCCTACAATGAGCAGTTCTTC.

This rearrangement joins TRBV15 to TRBJ2-1; 9 nucleotides agree with TRBD1. The germline CDR1 and CDR2 sequences are LNHNV and YYDKDF (reference sequence). The CDR3 covers 24 residues. V shed 1 base and J 0 bases; nucleotides not matched to a gene: 25. CDR3 region: CATSRVKGRTGVNREPSSYNEQFF. The CDR3 region has the DNA TGTGCCACCAGCAGAGTTAAAGGGAGGACAGGGGTGAATCGGGAACCTAGCTCCTACAATGAGCAGTTCTTC.

By share, this clone ranks as medium-sized. The rearrangement links TRBV27 to TRBJ1-1; no definite D call. The length of the CDR3 is 13 residues. V was shortened by 4 bases and J by 4 bases, with 10 bases between the two germline ends. The V gene's germline CDR1 is MNHEY and CDR2 SMNVEV (reference sequence). CDR3 DNA: TGTGCCAGCAGTTATTCTCCGTCCACTGAAGCTTTCTTT. This encodes CASSYSPSTEAFF.

V gene TRBV6-5 combines with J gene TRBJ2-7, with TRBD1 matching over 8 bases. With V trimmed by 4 bases and J by 3 bases, 8 bases remained unmatched. Germline V gene lookup returns CDR1 MNHEY and CDR2 SVGAGI. The CDR3 is 15 residues long. CDR3 coding DNA: TGTGCCAGCAGTTCACCGGGACAGGCGTACTACGAGCAGTACTTC. It codes for CASSSPGQAYYEQYF.

This chain uses TRBV4-3 with TRBJ2-2; 7 nucleotides align to TRBD1. V dropped 0 bases and J dropped 9; count of bases not matched to a gene: 10. The length of the CDR3 is 16 residues. In germline, CDR1 is LGHNA, CDR2 YSLEER. The CDR3 region is CASSQDYGQVTRELFF. CDR3 sequence (DNA): TGCGCCAGCAGCCAAGATTACGGACAGGTGACACGGGAGCTGTTTTTT.

CDR3 nucleotide sequence: TGCGCCAGCAGCGACTGGGACAGCACAGATACGCAGTATTTT. Protein: CASSDWDSTDTQYF. This chain uses TRBV10-2 with TRBJ2-3; D may be TRBD1 or TRBD2 (5 bases each). Germline values: CDR1 WSHSY, CDR2 SAAADI. The V gene lost 6 bases and the J gene lost 0 bases, with 10 bases spanning the gap. This CDR3 comprises 14 residues.

The chain recombines TRBV12-5 with TRBJ1-1; 7 bases agree with TRBD1. V was clipped by 1 base and J by 4 bases; unmatched bases: 3. Germline assignment: CDR1 LGHNT and CDR2 FRNRAP. The CDR3 extends over 14 amino acids. The CDR3 reads CASGLGQGGTEAFF. CDR3 in DNA: TGTGCTAGTGGTTTGGGACAGGGAGGCACTGAAGCTTTCTTT.

This clone was detected only a few times. This sequence joins TRBV7-2 and TRBJ2-1; perhaps TRBD2 as D (6 bases). The CDR3 runs 15 residues. The V and J ends lost 5 bases and 8 bases respectively, with 19 bases between them. CDR1 is SGHTA, CDR2 FQGNSA, per germline. The CDR3 protein is CASSVASAGIYEQFF. The CDR3 coding sequence is TGTGCCAGCAGCGTCGCTTCAGCGGGTATCTATGAGCAGTTCTTC. The complete variable domain, with remaining parts taken from reference TRBV7-2 and TRBJ2-1, reads GAGVSQSPSNKVTEKGKDVELRCDPISGHTALYWYRQSLGQGLEFLIYFQGNSAPDKSGLPSDRFSAERTGGSVSTLTIQRTQQEDSAVYLCASSVASAGIYEQFFGPGTRLTVL.

J is TRBJ2-5 and V is TRBV7-9; TRBD1 matches 9 bases. Trimming at V came to 7 bases and at J to 2 bases, leaving 5 bases not matched to a gene. This CDR3 has 14 residues. Germline-derived CDR1 and CDR2 are SEHNR and FQNEAQ (reference sequence). The CDR3 DNA is TGTGCCAGCACTCAAGGGACAGGGCAAGAGACCCAGTACTTC. Its protein product is CASTQGTGQETQYF.

The chain couples TRBV4-1 to TRBJ1-2; tentative D call: TRBD1 (5 bases). Germline CDR1 reads MGHRA; CDR2 reads YSYEKL. Trimming took 3 bases from V and 6 from J, leaving 20 bases between them. This CDR3 contains 16 residues. DNA of the CDR3: TGCGCCAGCAGCCATCCCGCACGGGGGAGTACTAATGGCTACACCTTC. This sequence encodes CASSHPARGSTNGYTF.

The genes are TRBV19 and TRBJ2-3; possibly TRBD2 for D (5 bases). Germline lookup yields CDR1 LNHDA and CDR2 SQIVND (reference sequence). The ends were cut back, 7 bases at V and 2 bases at J, with 7 bases in the middle. CDR3 size: 12 residues. This CDR3 is CASTGVTDTQYF. In DNA, the CDR3 is TGTGCCAGTACCGGGGTCACAGATACGCAGTATTTT.

The CDR3 bases are TGTGCCAGCAGTTACCTCCGGGACAGGGGTCGAGGGGGCTACACCTTC. It is translated as CASSYLRDRGRGGYTF. This chain connects TRBV6-6 to TRBJ1-2; 10 nucleotides match TRBD1. The germline V gene encodes CDR1 MNHNY and CDR2 SVGAGI (reference sequence). This CDR3 spans 16 amino acids. V lost 2 bases to trimming and J lost 8 bases; unmatched junction nucleotides: 11.

The chain joins TRBV10-2 to TRBJ2-7, with 7 bases aligning to TRBD1. Per germline, CDR1 WSHSY and CDR2 SAAADI. J lost 4 bases, V lost 6 bases, and 12 bases had no gene match. The CDR3 is 15 amino acids. CDR3 amino acids: CASRPRTGTAYEQYF. CDR3 coding DNA: TGCGCCAGCAGGCCCCGGACCGGGACAGCATACGAGCAGTACTTC.

The chain links TRBV7-3 to TRBJ2-1, with a weak D call TRBD2 (6 bases). CDR3 length: 14 residues. Deletions cut 5 bases from V and 7 bases from J, with 15 bases between. Germline CDR1 is SGHTA and CDR2 is FQGTGA. The CDR3 bases are TGTGCCAGCAGCGCAGGCGGGAACCTTAATGAGCAGTTCTTC. Protein product: CASSAGGNLNEQFF.

V and J are TRBV7-2 and TRBJ1-5, with TRBD1 identical over 7 bases. With V trimmed by 5 bases and J by 4 bases, 14 bases remained unmatched. This CDR3 is 17 amino acids long. Germline V lookup: CDR1 SGHTA, CDR2 FQGNSA. The CDR3, as DNA: TGTGCCAGCAGCCCCATGCACCGGGACAGCCATAATCAGCCCCAGCATTTT. It yields the protein CASSPMHRDSHNQPQHF.

This clone was observed a single time. The V gene is TRBV6-5, the J gene TRBJ1-3, with unresolved D. The length of the CDR3 is 13 residues. Between the trimmed V and J ends, which lost 8 bases and 8 bases, there was a span of 16 bases. Looked up from germline, CDR1 is MNHEY and CDR2 is SVGAGI. The CDR3 DNA follows: TGTGCCAGCGTAAGGGTCGTGAGGGACACCATATATTTT. The encoded protein is CASVRVVRDTIYF.

The chain has TRBV2 and TRBJ1-2; maybe TRBD1 (5 bases). The CDR3 is 14 residues long. The germline V gene has CDR1 SNHLY and CDR2 FYNNEI. V was trimmed by 10 bases and J by 3 bases, leaving 18 bases between them. The CDR3 sequence is CATGGGGRDYGYTF. As DNA, the CDR3 is TGTGCCACCGGGGGTGGAGGCAGGGACTATGGCTACACCTTC.

The chain employs TRBV19 and TRBJ2-1; D is possibly TRBD1 (5 bases). V dropped 3 bases and J dropped 12 bases, with 18 bases sitting between them. Per germline, CDR1 LNHDA and CDR2 SQIVND (reference sequence). The CDR3 spans 14 residues. In DNA, the CDR3 is TGTGCCAGTAGTATCGAAAAGGGTAGGGGTCGGCAGTTCTTC. It translates to CASSIEKGRGRQFF.

This clone appeared a few times. The genes are TRBV10-2 and TRBJ1-6, with 10 bases aligning to TRBD1. The germline CDR1 and CDR2 sequences are WSHSY and SAAADI. The CDR3 sequence is 16 residues long. The junction had 7 bases not matched to a gene; V was cut back by 6 bases and J by 5 bases. For the CDR3, the DNA is TGCGCCAGCAGGGGACAGGGGCCGGCACATAATTCACCCCTCCACTTT. It translates to CASRGQGPAHNSPLHF.

The chain carries TRBV6-5 and TRBJ1-2; a weak D match, TRBD1 (5 bases). This CDR3 has 14 residues. Germline values: CDR1 MNHEY, CDR2 SVGAGI. Trimming removed 0 bases at V and 2 bases at J, with 7 bases between. CDR3 in amino acids: CASSYSGDNYGYTF. CDR3 nucleotides: TGTGCCAGCAGTTACTCGGGGGACAACTATGGCTACACCTTC.

The chain is built from TRBV18 and TRBJ2-2; no reliable D call. Trimming stripped 5 bases from V and 2 bases from J, with 15 bases between. The germline CDR1 and CDR2 sequences are KGHSH and LQKENI. CDR3 length: 16 residues. CDR3 bases: TGTGCCAGCTCATTAGAGACGCCCTCCAACACCGGGGAGCTGTTTTTT. Amino acid sequence: CASSLETPSNTGELFF.